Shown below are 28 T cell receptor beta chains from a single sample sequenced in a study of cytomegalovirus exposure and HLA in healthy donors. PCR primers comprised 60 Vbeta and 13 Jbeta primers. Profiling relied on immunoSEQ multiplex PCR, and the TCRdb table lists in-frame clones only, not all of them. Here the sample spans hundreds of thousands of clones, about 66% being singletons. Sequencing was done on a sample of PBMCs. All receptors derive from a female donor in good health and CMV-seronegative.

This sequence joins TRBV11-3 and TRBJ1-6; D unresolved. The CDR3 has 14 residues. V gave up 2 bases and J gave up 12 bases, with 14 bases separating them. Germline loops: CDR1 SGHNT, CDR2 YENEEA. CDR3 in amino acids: CASSLYGDKEPLHF. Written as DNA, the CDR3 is TGTGCCAGCAGCTTATACGGGGATAAGGAACCCCTCCACTTT.

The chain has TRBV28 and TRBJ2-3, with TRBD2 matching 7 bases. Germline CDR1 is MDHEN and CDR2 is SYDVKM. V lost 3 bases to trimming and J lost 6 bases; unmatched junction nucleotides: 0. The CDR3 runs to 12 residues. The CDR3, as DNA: TGTGCCAGCAGTTTGGGGGGGGATACGCAGTATTTT. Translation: CASSLGGDTQYF. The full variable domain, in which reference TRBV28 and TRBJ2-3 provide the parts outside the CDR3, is DVKVTQSSRYLVKRTGEKVFLECVQDMDHENMFWYRQDPGLGLRLIYFSYDVKMKEKGDIPEGYSVSREKKERFSLILESASTNQTSMYLCASSLGGDTQYFGPGTRLTVL.

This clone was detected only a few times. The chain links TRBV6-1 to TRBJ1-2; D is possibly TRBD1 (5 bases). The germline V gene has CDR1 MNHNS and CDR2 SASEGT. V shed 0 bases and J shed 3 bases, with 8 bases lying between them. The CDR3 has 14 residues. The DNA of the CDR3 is TGTGCCAGCAGTGAAGCTGGGGGGTACTATGGCTACACCTTC. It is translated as CASSEAGGYYGYTF.

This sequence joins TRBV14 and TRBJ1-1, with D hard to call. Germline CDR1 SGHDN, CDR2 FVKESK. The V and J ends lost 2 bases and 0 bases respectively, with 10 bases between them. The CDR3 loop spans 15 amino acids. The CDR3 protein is CASSQNDKVNTEAFF. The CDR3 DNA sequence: TGTGCCAGCAGCCAAAACGACAAAGTGAACACTGAAGCTTTCTTT.

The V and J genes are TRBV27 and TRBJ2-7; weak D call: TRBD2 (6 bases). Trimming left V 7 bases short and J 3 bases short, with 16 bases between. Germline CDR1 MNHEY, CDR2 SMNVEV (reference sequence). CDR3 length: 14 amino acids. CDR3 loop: CASMIPGSVYEQYF. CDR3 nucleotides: TGTGCCAGCATGATTCCCGGGAGTGTCTACGAGCAGTACTTC.

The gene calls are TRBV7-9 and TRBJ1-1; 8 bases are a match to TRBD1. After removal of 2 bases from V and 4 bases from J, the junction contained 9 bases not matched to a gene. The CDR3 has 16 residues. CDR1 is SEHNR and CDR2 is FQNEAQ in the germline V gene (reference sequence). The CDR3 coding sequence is TGTGCCAGCAGCTTATGGCAGGGGGCGCAGGGCACTGAAGCTTTCTTT. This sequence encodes CASSLWQGAQGTEAFF. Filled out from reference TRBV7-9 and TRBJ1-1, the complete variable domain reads DTGVSQNPRHKITKRGQNVTFRCDPISEHNRLYWYRQTLGQGPEFLTYFQNEAQLEKSRLLSDRFSAERPKGSFSTLEIQRTEQGDSAMYLCASSLWQGAQGTEAFFGQGTRLTVV.

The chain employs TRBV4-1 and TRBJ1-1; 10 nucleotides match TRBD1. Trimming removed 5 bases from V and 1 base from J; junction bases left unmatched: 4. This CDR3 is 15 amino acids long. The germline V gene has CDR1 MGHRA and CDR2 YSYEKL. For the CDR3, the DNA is TGCGCCAGCAGCGGGACAGGGGAGGGGAACACTGAAGCTTTCTTT. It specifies CASSGTGEGNTEAFF.

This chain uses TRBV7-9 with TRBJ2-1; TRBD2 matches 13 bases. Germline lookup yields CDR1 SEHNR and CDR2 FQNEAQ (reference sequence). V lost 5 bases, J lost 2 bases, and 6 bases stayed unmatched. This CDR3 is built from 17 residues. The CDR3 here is CASSRTSGSIPYNEQFF. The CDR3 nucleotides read TGTGCCAGCAGCCGGACTAGCGGGAGTATTCCCTACAATGAGCAGTTCTTC. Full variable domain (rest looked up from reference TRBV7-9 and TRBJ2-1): DTGVSQNPRHKITKRGQNVTFRCDPISEHNRLYWYRQTLGQGPEFLTYFQNEAQLEKSRLLSDRFSAERPKGSFSTLEIQRTEQGDSAMYLCASSRTSGSIPYNEQFFGPGTRLTVL.

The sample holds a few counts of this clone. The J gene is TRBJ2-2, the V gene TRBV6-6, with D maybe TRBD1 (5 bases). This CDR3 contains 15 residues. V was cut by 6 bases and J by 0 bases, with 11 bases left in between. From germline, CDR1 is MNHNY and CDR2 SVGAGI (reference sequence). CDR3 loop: CASSPGFSNTGELFF. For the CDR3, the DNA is TGTGCCAGCAGCCCAGGGTTTTCGAACACCGGGGAGCTGTTTTTT.

DNA for the CDR3: TGCGCCAGCAACCCGGGACTAGCGGGAGTCACCGGGGAGCTGTTTTTT. It encodes CASNPGLAGVTGELFF. This sequence joins TRBV5-1 and TRBJ2-2; 14 positions match TRBD2. This CDR3 has 16 amino acids. V gave up 6 bases and J gave up 4 bases; unmatched junction bases: 5. From germline, CDR1 is SGHRS and CDR2 YFSETQ.

CDR3 nucleotides: TGCGCCAGCGCCCCTCTCGGGGGTCACTCCTACGAGCAGTACTTC. This codes for CASAPLGGHSYEQYF. This chain uses TRBV5-1 with TRBJ2-7; D possibly corresponds to TRBD2 (6 bases). Trimming removed 7 bases at V and 0 bases at J, with 17 bases between. The CDR3 covers 15 residues. Germline lookup yields CDR1 SGHRS and CDR2 YFSETQ.

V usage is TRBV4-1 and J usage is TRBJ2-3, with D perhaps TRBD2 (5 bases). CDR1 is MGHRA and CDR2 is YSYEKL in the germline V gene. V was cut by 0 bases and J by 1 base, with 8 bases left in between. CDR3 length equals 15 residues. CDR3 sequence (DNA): TGCGCCAGCAGCCAAGACTCGAGGGGCACAGATACGCAGTATTTT. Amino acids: CASSQDSRGTDTQYF.

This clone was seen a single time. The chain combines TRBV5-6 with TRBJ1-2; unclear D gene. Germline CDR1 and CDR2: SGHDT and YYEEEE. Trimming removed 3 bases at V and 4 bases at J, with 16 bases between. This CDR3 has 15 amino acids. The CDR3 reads CASSSPAADLYGYTF. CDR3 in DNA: TGTGCCAGCAGCTCCCCCGCGGCAGACCTCTATGGCTACACCTTC. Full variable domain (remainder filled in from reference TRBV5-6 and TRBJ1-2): DAGVTQSPTHLIKTRGQQVTLRCSPKSGHDTVSWYQQALGQGPQFIFQYYEEEERQRGNFPDRFSGHQFPNYSSELNVNALLLGDSALYLCASSSPAADLYGYTFGSGTRLTVV.

As DNA, the CDR3 is TGTGCCAGCTCACCCGACGGGGGGCAGCCCCAGCATTTT. It codes for CASSPDGGQPQHF. The rearrangement links TRBV18 to TRBJ1-5, with a possible D match to TRBD1 (5 bases). The CDR3 has 13 amino acids. V was pared by 3 bases and J by 7 bases, with 10 bases between. Germline CDR1 KGHSH, CDR2 LQKENI. The variable domain in full, with the rest retrieved from reference TRBV18 and TRBJ1-5, is NAGVMQNPRHLVRRRGQEARLRCSPMKGHSHVYWYRQLPEEGLKFMVYLQKENIIDESGMPKERFSAEFPKEGPSILRIQQVVRGDSAAYFCASSPDGGQPQHFGDGTRLSIL.

CDR3 amino acids: CASSESPGGTQYF. Here the CDR3 DNA reads TGCGCCAGCAGTGAGTCGCCCGGGGGTACGCAGTATTTT. The chain employs TRBV10-2 and TRBJ2-3; possibly TRBD2 for D (6 bases). Trimming left V 0 bases short and J 8 bases short, with 9 bases between. The CDR3 consists of 13 residues. Germline V gene data show CDR1 as WSHSY and CDR2 as SAAADI.

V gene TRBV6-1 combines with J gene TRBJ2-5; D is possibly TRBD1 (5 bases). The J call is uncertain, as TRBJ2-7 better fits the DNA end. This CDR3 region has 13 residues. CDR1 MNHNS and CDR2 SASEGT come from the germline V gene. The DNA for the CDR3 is TGTGCCAGCAGTGCCGGACAAACCTACGAGCAGTACTTC. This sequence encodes CASSAGQTYEQYF.

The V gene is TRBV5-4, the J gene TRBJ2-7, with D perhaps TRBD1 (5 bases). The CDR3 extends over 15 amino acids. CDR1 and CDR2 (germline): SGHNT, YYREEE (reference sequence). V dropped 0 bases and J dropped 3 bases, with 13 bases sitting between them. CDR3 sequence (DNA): TGTGCCAGCAGCTTGGATCTTGGACAATTCTACGAGCAGTACTTC. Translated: CASSLDLGQFYEQYF. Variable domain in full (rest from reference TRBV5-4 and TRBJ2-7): ETGVTQSPTHLIKTRGQQVTLRCSSQSGHNTVSWYQQALGQGPQFIFQYYREEENGRGNFPPRFSGLQFPNYSSELNVNALELDDSALYLCASSLDLGQFYEQYFGPGTRLTVT.

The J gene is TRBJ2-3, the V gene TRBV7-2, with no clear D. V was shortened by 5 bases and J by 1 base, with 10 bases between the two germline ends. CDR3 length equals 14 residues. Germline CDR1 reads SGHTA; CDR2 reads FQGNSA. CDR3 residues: CASSTPTGTDTQYF. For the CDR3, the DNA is TGTGCCAGCAGCACCCCGACTGGCACAGATACGCAGTATTTT.

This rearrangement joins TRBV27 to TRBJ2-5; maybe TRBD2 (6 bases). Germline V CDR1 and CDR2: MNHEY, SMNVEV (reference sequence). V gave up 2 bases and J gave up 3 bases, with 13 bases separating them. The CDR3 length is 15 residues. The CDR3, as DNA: TGTGCCAGCAGTTTAGCGGCGGGGATAAAAGAGACCCAGTACTTC. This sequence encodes CASSLAAGIKETQYF.

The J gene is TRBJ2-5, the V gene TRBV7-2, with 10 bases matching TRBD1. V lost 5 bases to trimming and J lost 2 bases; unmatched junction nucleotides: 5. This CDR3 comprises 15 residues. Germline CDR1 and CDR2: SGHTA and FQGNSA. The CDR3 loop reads CASSRRDRGQETQYF. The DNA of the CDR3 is TGTGCCAGCAGCCGCCGGGACAGGGGACAAGAGACCCAGTACTTC.

CDR3 coding DNA: TGTGCCAGCTCACCCCAACAGGGGAACACTGAAGCTTTCTTT. Translation: CASSPQQGNTEAFF. V and J are TRBV18 and TRBJ1-1, with D possibly being TRBD1 (6 bases). Deletions cut 3 bases from V and 1 base from J, with 9 bases between. The CDR3 covers 14 residues. CDR1 and CDR2 from the germline V gene are KGHSH and LQKENI.

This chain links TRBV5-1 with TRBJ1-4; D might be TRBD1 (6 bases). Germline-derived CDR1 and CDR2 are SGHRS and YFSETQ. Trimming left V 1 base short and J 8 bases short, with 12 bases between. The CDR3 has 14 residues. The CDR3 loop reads CASSLQPRGEKLFF. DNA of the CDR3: TGCGCCAGCAGCTTGCAACCCAGGGGAGAAAAACTGTTTTTT.

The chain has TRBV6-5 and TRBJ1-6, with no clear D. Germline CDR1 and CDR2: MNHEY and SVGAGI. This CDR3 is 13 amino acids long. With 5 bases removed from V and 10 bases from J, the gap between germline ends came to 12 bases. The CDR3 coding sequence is TGTGCCAGCAGTGGCGGACGAGGGTCACCCCTCCACTTT. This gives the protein CASSGGRGSPLHF.

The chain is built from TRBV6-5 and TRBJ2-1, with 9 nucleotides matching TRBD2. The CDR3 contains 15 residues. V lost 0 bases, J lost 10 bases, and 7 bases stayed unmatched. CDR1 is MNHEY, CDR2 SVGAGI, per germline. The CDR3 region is CASSYSRVAGEEQFF. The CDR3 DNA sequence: TGTGCCAGCAGTTACTCGAGGGTAGCGGGAGAGGAGCAGTTCTTC.

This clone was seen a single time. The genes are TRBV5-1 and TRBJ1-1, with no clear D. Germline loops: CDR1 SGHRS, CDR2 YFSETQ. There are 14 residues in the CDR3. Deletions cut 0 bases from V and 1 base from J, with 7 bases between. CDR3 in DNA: TGCGCCAGCAGCTTGGGGGCCAGGAACACTGAAGCTTTCTTT. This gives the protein CASSLGARNTEAFF.

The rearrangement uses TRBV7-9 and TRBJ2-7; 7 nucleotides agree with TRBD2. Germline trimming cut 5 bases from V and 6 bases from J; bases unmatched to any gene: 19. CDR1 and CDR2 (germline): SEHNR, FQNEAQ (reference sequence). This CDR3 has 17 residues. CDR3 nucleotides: TGTGCCAGCAGCCCAATGTTGGCCGGTGCGGGAGTGGGCGAGCAGTACTTC. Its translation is CASSPMLAGAGVGEQYF.

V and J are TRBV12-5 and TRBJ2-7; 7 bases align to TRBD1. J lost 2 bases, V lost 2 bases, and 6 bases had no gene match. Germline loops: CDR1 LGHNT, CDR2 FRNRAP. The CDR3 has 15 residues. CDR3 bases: TGTGCTAGTGGTTTGCTAAGGACAGGCGCCTACGAGCAGTACTTC. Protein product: CASGLLRTGAYEQYF. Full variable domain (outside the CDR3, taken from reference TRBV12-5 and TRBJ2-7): DARVTQTPRHKVTEMGQEVTMRCQPILGHNTVFWYRQTMMQGLELLAYFRNRAPLDDSGMPKDRFSAEMPDATLATLKIQPSEPRDSAVYFCASGLLRTGAYEQYFGPGTRLTVT.

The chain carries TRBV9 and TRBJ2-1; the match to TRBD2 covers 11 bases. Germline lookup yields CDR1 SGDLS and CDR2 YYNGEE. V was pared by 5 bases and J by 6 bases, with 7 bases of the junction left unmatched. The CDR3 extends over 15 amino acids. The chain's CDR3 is CASSQLAGVGNEQFF. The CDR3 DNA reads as TGTGCCAGCAGTCAACTAGCGGGAGTGGGCAATGAGCAGTTCTTC.